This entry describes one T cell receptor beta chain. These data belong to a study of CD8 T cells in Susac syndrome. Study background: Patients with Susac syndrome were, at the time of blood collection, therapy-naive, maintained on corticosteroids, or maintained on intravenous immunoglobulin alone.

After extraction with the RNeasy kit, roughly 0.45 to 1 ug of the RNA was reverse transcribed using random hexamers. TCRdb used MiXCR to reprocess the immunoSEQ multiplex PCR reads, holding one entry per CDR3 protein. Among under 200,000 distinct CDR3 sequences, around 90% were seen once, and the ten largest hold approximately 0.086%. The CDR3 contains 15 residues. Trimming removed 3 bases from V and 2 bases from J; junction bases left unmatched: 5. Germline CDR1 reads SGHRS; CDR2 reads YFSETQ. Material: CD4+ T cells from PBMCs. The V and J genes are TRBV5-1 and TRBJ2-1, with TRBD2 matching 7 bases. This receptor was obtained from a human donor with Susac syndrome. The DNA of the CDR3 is TGCGCCAGCAGCTATGGACTAGACACCTACAATGAGCAGTTCTTC. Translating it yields CASSYGLDTYNEQFF.